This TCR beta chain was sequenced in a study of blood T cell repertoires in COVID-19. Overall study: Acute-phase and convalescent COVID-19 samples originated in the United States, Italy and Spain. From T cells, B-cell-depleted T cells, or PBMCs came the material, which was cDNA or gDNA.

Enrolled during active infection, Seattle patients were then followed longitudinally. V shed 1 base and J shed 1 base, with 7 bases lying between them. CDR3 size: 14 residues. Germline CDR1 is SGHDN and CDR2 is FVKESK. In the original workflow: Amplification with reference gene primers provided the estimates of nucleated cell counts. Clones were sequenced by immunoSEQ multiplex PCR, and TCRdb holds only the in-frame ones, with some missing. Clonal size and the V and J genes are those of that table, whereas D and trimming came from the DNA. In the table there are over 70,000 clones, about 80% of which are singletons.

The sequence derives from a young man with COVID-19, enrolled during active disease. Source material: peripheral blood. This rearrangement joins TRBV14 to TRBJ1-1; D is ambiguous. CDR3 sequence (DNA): TGTGCCAGCAGCCAAGGAGCAGGGAACACTGAAGCTTTCTTT. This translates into CASSQGAGNTEAFF.